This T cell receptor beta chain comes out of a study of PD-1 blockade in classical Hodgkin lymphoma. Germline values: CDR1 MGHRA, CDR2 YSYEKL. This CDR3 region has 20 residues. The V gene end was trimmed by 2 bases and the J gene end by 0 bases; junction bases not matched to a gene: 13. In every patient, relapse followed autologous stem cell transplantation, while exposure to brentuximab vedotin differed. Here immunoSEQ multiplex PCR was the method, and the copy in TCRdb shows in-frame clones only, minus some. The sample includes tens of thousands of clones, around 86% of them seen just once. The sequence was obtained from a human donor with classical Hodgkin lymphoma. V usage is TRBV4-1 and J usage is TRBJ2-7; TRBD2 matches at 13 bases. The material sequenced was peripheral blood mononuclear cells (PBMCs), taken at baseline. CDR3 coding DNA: TGCGCCAGCAGCCAACGGCTCGGACTAGCGGGAGTTTCAAGCTCCTACGAGCAGTACTTC. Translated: CASSQRLGLAGVSSSYEQYF.